The clone carrying this TCR beta chain was detected many times. The antigen remains undetermined. Trimming stripped 5 bases from V and 1 base from J, with 9 bases between. This CDR3 has 13 amino acids. Germline V gives CDR1 MNHEY, CDR2 SMNVEV (reference sequence). Researchers made TCR cDNA using 5'RACE template switching, and this step added a universal primer site and UMIs. From the 5' RACE reads, TCRdb called clonotypes with MiXCR, one entry per CDR3 protein. The sample records around 600,000 distinct CDR3 sequences, 9% to 15% being singletons. This sample was included in a study of T cells after yellow fever vaccination. Findings and caveats of the study: Peaking faster, on day 5 versus 15, the secondary response was nonetheless weaker. The study noted that FACS-sorted repertoires could contain abundant clonotypes contaminating from the bulk population. Booster samples showed a return of most primary-vaccination clones (under 97% CD4, 80% to 90% CD8).

The material was PBMCs, obtained on the day of the yellow fever booster vaccination. The rearrangement joins TRBV27 to TRBJ2-7; D is perhaps TRBD2 (6 bases). The TCR was taken from a man under 40 who received the YFV17D yellow fever vaccine. The CDR3 spells CASSLAPSYEQYF. CDR3 nucleotide sequence: TGTGCCAGCAGTCTAGCGCCATCCTACGAGCAGTACTTC.